This TCR beta chain was sequenced during a study of CD8+ T cells in alopecia areata. The CDR3 totals 14 residues. The germline CDR1 and CDR2 sequences are SGHRS and YFSETQ. V dropped 3 bases and J dropped 5 bases, with 14 bases sitting between them. Of note for this clone: Its antigen is still unknown.

The authors extracted RNA and reverse transcribed it into cDNA as the sequencing template. Data came from immunoSEQ multiplex PCR; TCRdb stores just in-frame clones and leaves some out. Of approximately 210,000 clones listed, approximately 65% are singletons. Points from the study as a whole: The study found tofacitinib significantly decreased scalp clonality and expanded CD8+ clones among the top 100. Greater clonality was observed in lesional scalp samples, especially alopecia totalis/universalis, versus normal scalp.

As to treatment: oral pan-JAK inhibitor, 5-10 mg twice daily. The input for sequencing was CD4+ T cells sorted from blood, taken between weeks 43 and 45, from a patient treated with tofacitinib. This TCR was sampled from a human donor with alopecia areata. The chain combines TRBV5-1 with TRBJ2-5, with D possibly being TRBD2 (5 bases). The CDR3 here is CASSSDGLGETQYF. In DNA form, the CDR3 reads TGCGCCAGCAGCTCGGACGGACTGGGGGAGACCCAGTACTTC.